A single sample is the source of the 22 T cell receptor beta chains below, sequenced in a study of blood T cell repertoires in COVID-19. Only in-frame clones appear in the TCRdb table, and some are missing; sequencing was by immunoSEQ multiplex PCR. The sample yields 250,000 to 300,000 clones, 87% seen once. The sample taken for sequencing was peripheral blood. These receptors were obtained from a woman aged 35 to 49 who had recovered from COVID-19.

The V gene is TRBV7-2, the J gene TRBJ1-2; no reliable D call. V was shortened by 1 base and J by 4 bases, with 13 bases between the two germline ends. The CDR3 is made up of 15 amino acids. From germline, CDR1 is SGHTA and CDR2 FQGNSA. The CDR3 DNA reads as TGTGCCAGCAGCTTAGGAGTGAGTTCGGTCTATGGCTACACCTTC. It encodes CASSLGVSSVYGYTF.

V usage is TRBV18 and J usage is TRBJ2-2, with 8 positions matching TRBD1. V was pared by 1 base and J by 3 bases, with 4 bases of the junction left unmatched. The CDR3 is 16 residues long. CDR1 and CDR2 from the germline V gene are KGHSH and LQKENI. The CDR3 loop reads CASSPRQGADTGELFF. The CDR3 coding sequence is TGTGCCAGCTCACCACGGCAGGGGGCGGACACCGGGGAGCTGTTTTTT.

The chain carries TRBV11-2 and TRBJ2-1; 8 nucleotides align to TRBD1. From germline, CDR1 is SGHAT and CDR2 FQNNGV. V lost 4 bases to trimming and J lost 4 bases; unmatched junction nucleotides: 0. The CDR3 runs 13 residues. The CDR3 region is CASSWTGYNEQFF. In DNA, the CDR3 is TGTGCCAGCAGCTGGACAGGGTACAATGAGCAGTTCTTC.

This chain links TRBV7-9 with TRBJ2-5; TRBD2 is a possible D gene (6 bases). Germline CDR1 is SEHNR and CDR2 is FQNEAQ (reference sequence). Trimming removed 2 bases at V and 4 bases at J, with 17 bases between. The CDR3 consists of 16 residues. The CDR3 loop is CASSLSAGGWRETQYF. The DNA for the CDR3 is TGTGCCAGCAGCTTATCAGCCGGGGGATGGCGAGAGACCCAGTACTTC.

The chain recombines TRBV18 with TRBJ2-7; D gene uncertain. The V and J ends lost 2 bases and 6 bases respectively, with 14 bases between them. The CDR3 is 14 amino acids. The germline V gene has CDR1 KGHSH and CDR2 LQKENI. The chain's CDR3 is CASSPMAAPPEQYF. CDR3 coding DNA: TGTGCCAGCTCACCAATGGCTGCCCCCCCCGAGCAGTACTTC.

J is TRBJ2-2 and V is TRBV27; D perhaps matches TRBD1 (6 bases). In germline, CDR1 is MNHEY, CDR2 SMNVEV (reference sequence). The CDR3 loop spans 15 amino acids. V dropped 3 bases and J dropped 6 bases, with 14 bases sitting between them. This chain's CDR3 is CASSFSTEGAGELFF. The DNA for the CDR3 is TGTGCCAGCAGTTTTTCGACAGAGGGGGCCGGGGAGCTGTTTTTT.

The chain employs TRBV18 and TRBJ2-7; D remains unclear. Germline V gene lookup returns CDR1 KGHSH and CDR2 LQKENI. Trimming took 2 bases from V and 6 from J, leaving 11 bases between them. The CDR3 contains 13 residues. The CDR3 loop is CASSPSIRSEQYF. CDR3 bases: TGTGCCAGCTCACCATCTATTCGTTCCGAGCAGTACTTC.

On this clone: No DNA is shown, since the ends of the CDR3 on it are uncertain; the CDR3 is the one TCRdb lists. CDR3: CASSFGDGTWGKFF. The genes are TRBV5-4 and TRBJ2-1; the DNA was not compared with TRBD1, the D call given in the table. Germline CDR1 and CDR2: SGHNT and YYREEE (reference sequence). The CDR3 spans 14 amino acids, including both terminal residues.

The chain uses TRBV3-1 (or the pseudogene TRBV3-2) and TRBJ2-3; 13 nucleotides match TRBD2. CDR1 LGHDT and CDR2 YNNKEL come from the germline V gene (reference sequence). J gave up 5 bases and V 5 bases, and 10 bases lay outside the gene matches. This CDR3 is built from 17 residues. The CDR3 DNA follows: TGTGCCAGCAGCTTGGGACTAGCGGGGACTCAGGGAGATACGCAGTATTTT. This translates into CASSLGLAGTQGDTQYF.

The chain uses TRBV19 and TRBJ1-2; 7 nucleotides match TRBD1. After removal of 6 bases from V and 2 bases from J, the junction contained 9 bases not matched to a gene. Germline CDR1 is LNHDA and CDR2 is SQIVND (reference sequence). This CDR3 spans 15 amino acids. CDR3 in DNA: TGTGCCAGTAGCGTCGAGGGGGCCAGAAACTATGGCTACACCTTC. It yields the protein CASSVEGARNYGYTF.

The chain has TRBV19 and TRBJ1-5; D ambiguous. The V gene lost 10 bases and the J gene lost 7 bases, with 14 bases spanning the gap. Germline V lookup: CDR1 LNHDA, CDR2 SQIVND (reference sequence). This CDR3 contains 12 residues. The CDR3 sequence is CATSGYMQPQHF. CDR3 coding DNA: TGTGCCACCTCAGGTTATATGCAGCCCCAGCATTTT.

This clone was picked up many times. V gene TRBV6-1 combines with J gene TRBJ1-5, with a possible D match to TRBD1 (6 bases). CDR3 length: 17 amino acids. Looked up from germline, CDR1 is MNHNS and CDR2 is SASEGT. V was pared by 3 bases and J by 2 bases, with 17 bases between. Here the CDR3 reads CASSEGASASGNQPQHF. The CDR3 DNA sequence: TGTGCCAGCAGTGAGGGGGCTTCGGCTTCTGGCAATCAGCCCCAGCATTTT.

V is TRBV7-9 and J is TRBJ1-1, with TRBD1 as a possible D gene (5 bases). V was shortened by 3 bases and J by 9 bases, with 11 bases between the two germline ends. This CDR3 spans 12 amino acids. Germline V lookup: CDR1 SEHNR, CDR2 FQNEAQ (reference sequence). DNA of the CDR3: TGTGCCAGCAGCTTTGGAGACAGTCAAGCTTTCTTT. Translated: CASSFGDSQAFF.

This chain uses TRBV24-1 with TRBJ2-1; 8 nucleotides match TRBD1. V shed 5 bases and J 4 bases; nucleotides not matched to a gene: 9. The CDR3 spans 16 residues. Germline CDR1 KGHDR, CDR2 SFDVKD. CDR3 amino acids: CATSGSDGQGYNEQFF. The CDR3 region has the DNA TGTGCCACCAGTGGTTCGGACGGACAGGGATACAATGAGCAGTTCTTC.

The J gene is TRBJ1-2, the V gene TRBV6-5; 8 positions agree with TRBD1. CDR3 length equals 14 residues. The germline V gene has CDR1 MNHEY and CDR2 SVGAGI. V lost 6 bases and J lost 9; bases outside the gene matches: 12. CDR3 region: CASSRRRDRRSYTF. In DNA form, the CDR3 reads TGTGCCAGCAGCCGACGCCGGGACAGGCGGAGCTACACCTTC.

The CDR3 DNA reads as TGCGCCAGCAGCCCAGTCGGGGGGAGCTCCTACAATGAGCAGTTCTTC. Its protein is CASSPVGGSSYNEQFF. The chain joins TRBV4-1 to TRBJ2-1; 7 bases line up with TRBD2. V was pared by 4 bases and J by 0 bases, with 6 bases of the junction left unmatched. Germline CDR1 and CDR2: MGHRA and YSYEKL. This CDR3 spans 16 amino acids.

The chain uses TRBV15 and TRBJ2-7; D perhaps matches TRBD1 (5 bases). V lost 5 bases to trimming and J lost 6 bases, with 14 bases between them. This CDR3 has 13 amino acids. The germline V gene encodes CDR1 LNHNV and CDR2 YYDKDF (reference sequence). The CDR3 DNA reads TGTGCCACCAGCCCAAGACAGACCTCCGAGCAGTACTTC. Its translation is CATSPRQTSEQYF.

The CDR3 protein is CASSLLGGGAYEQYF. DNA of the CDR3: TGTGCCAGCAGCTTACTTGGCGGGGGAGCCTACGAGCAGTACTTC. The chain combines TRBV7-2 with TRBJ2-7; 7 bases align to TRBD2. Germline-derived CDR1 and CDR2 are SGHTA and FQGNSA. CDR3 size: 15 residues. V was clipped by 2 bases and J by 2 bases; unmatched bases: 6. The complete variable domain, with remaining parts taken from reference TRBV7-2 and TRBJ2-7, reads GAGVSQSPSNKVTEKGKDVELRCDPISGHTALYWYRQSLGQGLEFLIYFQGNSAPDKSGLPSDRFSAERTGGSVSTLTIQRTQQEDSAVYLCASSLLGGGAYEQYFGPGTRLTVT.

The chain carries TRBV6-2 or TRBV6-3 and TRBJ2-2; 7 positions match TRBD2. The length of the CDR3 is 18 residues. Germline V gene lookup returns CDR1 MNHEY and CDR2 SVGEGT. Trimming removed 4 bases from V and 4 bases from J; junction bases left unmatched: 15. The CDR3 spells CASSSRLGGSVSTGELFF. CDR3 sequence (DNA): TGTGCCAGCAGTTCGCGACTCGGGGGGTCCGTTAGCACCGGGGAGCTGTTTTTT.

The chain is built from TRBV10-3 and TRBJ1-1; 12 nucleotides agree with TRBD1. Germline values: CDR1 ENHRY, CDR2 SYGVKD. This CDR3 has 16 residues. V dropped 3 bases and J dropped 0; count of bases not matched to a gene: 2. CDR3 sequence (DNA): TGTGCCATCAGTGACCGGGACAGGGGGCTGAACACTGAAGCTTTCTTT. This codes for CAISDRDRGLNTEAFF.

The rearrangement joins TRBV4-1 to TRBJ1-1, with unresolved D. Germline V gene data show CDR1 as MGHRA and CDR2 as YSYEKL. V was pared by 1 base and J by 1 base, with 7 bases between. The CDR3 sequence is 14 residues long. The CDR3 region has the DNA TGCGCCAGCAGCCAAGGCCAGTCGAACACTGAAGCTTTCTTT. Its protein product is CASSQGQSNTEAFF.

DNA for the CDR3: TGTGCCAGCAGCCGGACAGGGGGGTGGATGAGCAATCAGCCCCAGCATTTT. Amino acid sequence: CASSRTGGWMSNQPQHF. This chain connects TRBV7-8 to TRBJ1-5; the match to TRBD1 covers 10 bases. CDR3 length: 17 amino acids. Germline loops: CDR1 SGHVS, CDR2 FQNEAQ. J was trimmed by 1 base and V by 5 bases; bases with no gene match: 8. The full variable domain, completed using reference TRBV7-8 and TRBJ1-5, is GAGVSQSPRYKVAKRGQDVALRCDPISGHVSLFWYQQALGQGPEFLTYFQNEAQLDKSGLPSDRFFAERPEGSVSTLKIQRTQQEDSAVYLCASSRTGGWMSNQPQHFGDGTRLSIL.